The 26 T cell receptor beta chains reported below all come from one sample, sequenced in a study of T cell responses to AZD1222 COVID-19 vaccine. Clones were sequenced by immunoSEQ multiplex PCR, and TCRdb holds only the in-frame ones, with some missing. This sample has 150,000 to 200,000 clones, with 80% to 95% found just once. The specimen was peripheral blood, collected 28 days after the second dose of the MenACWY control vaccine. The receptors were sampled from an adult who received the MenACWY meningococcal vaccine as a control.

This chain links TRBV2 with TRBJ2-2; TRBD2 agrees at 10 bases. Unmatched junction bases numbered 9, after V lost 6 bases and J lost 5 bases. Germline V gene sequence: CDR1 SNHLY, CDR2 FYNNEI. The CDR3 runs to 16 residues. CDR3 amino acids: CASSWGGLAQTGELFF. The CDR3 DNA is TGTGCCAGCAGCTGGGGGGGACTAGCGCAGACCGGGGAGCTGTTTTTT.

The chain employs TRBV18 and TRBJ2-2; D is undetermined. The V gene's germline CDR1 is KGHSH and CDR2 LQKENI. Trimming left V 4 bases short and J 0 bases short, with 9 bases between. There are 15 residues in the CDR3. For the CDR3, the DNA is TGTGCCAGCTCACGATGGCAGGCGAACACCGGGGAGCTGTTTTTT. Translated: CASSRWQANTGELFF.

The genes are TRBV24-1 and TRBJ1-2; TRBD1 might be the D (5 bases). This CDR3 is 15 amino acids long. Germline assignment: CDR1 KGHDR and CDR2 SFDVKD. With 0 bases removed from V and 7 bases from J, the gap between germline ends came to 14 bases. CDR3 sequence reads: CATSDLKGRDGGYTF. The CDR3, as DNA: TGTGCCACCAGTGATTTGAAGGGGAGGGACGGTGGCTACACCTTC.

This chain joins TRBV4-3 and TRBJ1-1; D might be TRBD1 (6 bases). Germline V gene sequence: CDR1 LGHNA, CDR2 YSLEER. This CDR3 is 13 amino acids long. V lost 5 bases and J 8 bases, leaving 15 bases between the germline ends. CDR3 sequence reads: CASSVPGQSEAFF. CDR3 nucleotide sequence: TGCGCCAGCAGCGTACCGGGACAATCCGAAGCTTTCTTT.

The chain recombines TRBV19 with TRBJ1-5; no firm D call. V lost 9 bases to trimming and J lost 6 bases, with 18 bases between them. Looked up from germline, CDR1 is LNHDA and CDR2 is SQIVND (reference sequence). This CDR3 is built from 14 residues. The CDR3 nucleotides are TGTGCCAGCGCTGTACAGTCGGCGGGTCAGCCCCAGCATTTT. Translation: CASAVQSAGQPQHF.

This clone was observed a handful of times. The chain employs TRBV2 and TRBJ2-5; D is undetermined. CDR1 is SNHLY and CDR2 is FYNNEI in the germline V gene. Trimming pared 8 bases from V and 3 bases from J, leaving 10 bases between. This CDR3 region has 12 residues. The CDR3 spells CASRLDKETQYF. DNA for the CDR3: TGTGCCAGCCGGCTAGATAAAGAGACCCAGTACTTC.

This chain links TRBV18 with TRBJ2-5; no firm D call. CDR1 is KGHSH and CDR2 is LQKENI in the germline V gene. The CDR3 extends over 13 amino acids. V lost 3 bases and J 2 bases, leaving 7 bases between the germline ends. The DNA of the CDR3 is TGTGCCAGCTCACCTCTACGGCAAGAGACCCAGTACTTC. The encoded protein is CASSPLRQETQYF.

The chain's CDR3 is CASSRDNNSPLHF. CDR3 nucleotides: TGTGCCAGCTCTCGGGACAACAATTCACCCCTCCACTTT. The chain carries TRBV6-4 and TRBJ1-6; D is perhaps TRBD1 (6 bases). V was clipped by 8 bases and J by 7 bases, with 12 bases between them. Germline loops: CDR1 MRHNA, CDR2 SNTAGT. The CDR3 contains 13 residues.

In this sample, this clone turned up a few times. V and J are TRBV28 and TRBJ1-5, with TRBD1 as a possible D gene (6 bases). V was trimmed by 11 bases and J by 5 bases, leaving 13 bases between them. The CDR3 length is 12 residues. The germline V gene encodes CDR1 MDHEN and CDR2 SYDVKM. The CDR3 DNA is TGTGCCGGGGGGGCGACTGATCAGCCCCAGCATTTT. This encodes CAGGATDQPQHF.

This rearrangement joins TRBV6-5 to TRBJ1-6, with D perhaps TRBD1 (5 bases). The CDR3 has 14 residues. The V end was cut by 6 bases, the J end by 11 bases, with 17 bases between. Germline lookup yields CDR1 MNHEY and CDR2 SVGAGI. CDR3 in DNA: TGTGCCAGCAGAGACGCAGCAGGAGGGGCACCCCTCCACTTT. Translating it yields CASRDAAGGAPLHF.

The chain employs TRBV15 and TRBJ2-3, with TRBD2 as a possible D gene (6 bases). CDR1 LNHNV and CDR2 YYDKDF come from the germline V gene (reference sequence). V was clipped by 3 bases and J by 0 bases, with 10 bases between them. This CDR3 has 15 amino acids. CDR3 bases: TGTGCCACCAGCAGGAACGGGGGTAGCACAGATACGCAGTATTTT. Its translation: CATSRNGGSTDTQYF.

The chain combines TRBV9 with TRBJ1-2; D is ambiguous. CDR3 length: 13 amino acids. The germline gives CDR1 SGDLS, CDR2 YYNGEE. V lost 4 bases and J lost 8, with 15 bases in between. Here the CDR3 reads CASSPGSWSGYTF. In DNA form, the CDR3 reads TGTGCCAGCAGCCCCGGGAGTTGGTCCGGCTACACCTTC.

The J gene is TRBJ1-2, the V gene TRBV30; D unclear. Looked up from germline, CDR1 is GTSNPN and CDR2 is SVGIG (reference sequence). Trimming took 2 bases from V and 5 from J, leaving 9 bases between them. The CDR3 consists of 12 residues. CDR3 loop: CAWSLGKYGYTF. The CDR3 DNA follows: TGTGCCTGGAGTTTGGGAAAATATGGCTACACCTTC.

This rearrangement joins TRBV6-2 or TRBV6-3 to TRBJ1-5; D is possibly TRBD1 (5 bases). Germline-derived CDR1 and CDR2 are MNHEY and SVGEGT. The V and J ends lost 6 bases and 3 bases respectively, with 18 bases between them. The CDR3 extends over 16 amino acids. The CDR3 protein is CASSRNPSGNNQPQHF. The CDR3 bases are TGTGCCAGCAGCCGCAACCCCTCAGGGAACAATCAGCCCCAGCATTTT.

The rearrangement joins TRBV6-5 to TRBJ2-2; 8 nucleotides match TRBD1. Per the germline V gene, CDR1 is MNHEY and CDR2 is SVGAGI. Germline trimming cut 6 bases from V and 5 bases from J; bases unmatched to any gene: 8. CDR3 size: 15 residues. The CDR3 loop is CASRPGQVRTGELFF. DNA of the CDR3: TGTGCCAGCAGGCCGGGACAGGTTCGGACCGGGGAGCTGTTTTTT.

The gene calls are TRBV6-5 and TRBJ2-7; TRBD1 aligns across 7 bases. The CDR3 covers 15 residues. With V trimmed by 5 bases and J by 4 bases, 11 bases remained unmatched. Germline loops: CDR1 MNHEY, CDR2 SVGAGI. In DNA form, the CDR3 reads TGTGCCAGCAGTCTTCAGCCGGGACAGCAGTACGAGCAGTACTTC. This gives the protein CASSLQPGQQYEQYF.

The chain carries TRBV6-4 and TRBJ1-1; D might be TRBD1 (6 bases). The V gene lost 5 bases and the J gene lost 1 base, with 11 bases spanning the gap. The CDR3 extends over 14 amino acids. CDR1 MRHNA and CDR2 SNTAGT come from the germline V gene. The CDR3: CASSLKGGNTEAFF. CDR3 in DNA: TGTGCCAGCAGTCTGAAAGGGGGGAACACTGAAGCTTTCTTT.

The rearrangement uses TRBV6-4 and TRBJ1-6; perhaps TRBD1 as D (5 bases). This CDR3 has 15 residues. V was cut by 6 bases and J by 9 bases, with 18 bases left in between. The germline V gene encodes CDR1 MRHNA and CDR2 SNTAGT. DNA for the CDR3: TGTGCCAGCAGCGTGCAGGGTGCGGTGGGTTCACCCCTCCACTTT. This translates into CASSVQGAVGSPLHF.

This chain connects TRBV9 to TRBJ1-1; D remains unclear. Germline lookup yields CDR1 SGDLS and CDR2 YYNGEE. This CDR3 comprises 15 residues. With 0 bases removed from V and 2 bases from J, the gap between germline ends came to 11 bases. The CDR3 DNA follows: TGTGCCAGCAGCGTAGTGAGCGGTCGAAACACTGAAGCTTTCTTT. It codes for CASSVVSGRNTEAFF. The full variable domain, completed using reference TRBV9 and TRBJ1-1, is DSGVTQTPKHLITATGQRVTLRCSPRSGDLSVYWYQQSLDQGLQFLIQYYNGEERAKGNILERFSAQQFPDLHSELNLSSLELGDSALYFCASSVVSGRNTEAFFGQGTRLTVV.

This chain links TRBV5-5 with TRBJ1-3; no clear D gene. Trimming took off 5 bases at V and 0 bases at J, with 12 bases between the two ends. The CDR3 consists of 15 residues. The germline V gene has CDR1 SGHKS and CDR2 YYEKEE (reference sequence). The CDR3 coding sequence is TGTGCCAGCAGTTCACAAATCAGCTCTGGAAACACCATATATTTT. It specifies CASSSQISSGNTIYF.

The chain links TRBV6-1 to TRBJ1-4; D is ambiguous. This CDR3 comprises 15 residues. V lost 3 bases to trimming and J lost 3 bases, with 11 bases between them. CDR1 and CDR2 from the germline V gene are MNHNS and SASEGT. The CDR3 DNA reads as TGTGCCAGCAGTGAGCCGCCACAGTCTAATGAAAAACTGTTTTTT. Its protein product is CASSEPPQSNEKLFF.

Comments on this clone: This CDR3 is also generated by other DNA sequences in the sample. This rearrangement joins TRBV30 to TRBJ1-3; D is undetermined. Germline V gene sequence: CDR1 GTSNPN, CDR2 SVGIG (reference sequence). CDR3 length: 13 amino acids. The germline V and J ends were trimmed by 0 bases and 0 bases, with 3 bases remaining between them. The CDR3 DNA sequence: TGTGCCTGGAGTGTCGGCTCTGGAAACACCATATATTTT. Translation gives CAWSVGSGNTIYF.

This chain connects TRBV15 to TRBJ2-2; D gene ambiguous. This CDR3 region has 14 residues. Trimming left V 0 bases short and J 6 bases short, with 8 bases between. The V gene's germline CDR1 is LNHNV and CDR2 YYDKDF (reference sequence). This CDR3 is CATSRDRVAGELFF. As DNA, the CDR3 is TGTGCCACCAGCAGAGATCGGGTAGCCGGGGAGCTGTTTTTT.

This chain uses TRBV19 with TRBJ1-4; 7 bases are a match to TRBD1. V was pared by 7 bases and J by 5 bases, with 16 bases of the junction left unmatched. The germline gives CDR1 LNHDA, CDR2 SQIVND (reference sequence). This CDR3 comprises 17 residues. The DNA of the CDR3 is TGTGCCAGTACTCTCTCTCCGCGAGGGGGCGCAAATGAAAAACTGTTTTTT. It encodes CASTLSPRGGANEKLFF.

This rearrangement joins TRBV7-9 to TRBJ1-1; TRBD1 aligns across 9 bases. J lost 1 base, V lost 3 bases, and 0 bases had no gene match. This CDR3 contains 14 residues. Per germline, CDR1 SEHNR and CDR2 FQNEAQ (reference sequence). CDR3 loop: CASSLDRGNTEAFF. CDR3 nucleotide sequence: TGTGCCAGCAGCTTGGACAGGGGGAACACTGAAGCTTTCTTT.

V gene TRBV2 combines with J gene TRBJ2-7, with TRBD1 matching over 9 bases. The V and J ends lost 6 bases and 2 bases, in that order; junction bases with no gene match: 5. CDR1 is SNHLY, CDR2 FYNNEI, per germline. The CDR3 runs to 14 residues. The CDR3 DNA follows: TGTGCCAGCAGGGGGACAGGGTTAACCTACGAGCAGTACTTC. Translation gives CASRGTGLTYEQYF.